The entry below describes one T cell receptor beta chain. Clones were sequenced by immunoSEQ multiplex PCR, and TCRdb holds only the in-frame ones, with some missing. The table includes about 33,000 clones, about three quarters detected once. V gave up 1 base and J gave up 4 bases, with 17 bases separating them. This CDR3 has 17 amino acids. The germline CDR1 and CDR2 sequences are MNHEY and SMNVEV (reference sequence). This sample stems from a study of T cells in tumors after PD-1 blockade. For the study at large: A subset received ongoing vismodegib 150 mg daily alongside anti-PD-1 therapy.

The clonotype comes from a human donor with basal cell carcinoma. The J gene is TRBJ2-1, the V gene TRBV27; maybe TRBD2 (6 bases). This sample comprised PBMCs, obtained before anti-PD-1 treatment. The CDR3 loop is CASSLFGGYRAYNEQFF. CDR3 nucleotide sequence: TGTGCCAGCAGTTTATTCGGGGGATATAGGGCGTACAATGAGCAGTTCTTC.